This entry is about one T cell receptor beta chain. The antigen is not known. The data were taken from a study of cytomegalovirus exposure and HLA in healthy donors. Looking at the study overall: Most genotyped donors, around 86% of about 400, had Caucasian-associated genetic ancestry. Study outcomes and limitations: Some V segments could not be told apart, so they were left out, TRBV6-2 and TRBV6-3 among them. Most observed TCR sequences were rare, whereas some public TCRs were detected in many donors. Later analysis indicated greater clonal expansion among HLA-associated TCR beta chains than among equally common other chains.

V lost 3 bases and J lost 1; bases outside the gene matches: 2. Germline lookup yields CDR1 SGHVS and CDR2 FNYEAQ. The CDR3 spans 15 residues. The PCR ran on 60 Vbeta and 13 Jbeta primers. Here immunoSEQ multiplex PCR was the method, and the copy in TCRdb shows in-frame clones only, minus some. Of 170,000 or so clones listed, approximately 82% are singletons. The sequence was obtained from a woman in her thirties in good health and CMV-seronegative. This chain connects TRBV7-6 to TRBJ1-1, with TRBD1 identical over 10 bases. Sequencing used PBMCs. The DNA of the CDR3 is TGTGCCAGCAGCTTGACAGGGGGCTCGAACACTGAAGCTTTCTTT. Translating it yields CASSLTGGSNTEAFF.